The entry that follows covers one T cell receptor beta chain sequence. The repertoire was sequenced with immunoSEQ multiplex PCR; TCRdb's copy has only in-frame clones and lacks some. The table has 200,000 to 300,000 clones, almost 90% seen once. This sample was included in a study of blood T cell repertoires in COVID-19. V was shortened by 1 base and J by 8 bases, with 18 bases between the two germline ends. CDR1 SGHVS and CDR2 FQNEAQ come from the germline V gene. The CDR3 loop spans 16 amino acids. V and J are TRBV7-8 and TRBJ2-1, with D perhaps TRBD2 (6 bases). This TCR was sampled from an elderly man with acute or convalescent COVID-19. Sequencing input: peripheral blood. CDR3 nucleotide sequence: TGTGCCAGCAGCTTAGAACCCGGGAGAGCTTTTCATGAGCAGTTCTTC. Its translation is CASSLEPGRAFHEQFF.